A selection of T cell receptor beta chains follows, all from one sample in a study of blood T cell repertoires in COVID-19. Clones were sequenced by immunoSEQ multiplex PCR, and TCRdb holds only the in-frame ones, with some missing. Here the sample spans over 85,000 clones, about nine tenths being singletons. The specimen sequenced was peripheral blood. The source of these receptors is a woman of 80 years or more with acute or convalescent COVID-19. CDR3s include the opening cysteine and the closing phenylalanine or tryptophan. A D gene is named only where the DNA matches it firmly. Not every row has a clone size; where given, it reads once, few, many or a size class.

clone_size j_call v_call d_call cdr3_nt cdr3_aa
- TRBJ1-1 TRBV6-1 - TGTGCCAGCAGTGAAAACAGGGTCGGAGTAGGCACTGAAGCTTTCTTT CASSENRVGVGTEAFF
- TRBJ1-1 TRBV6-1 - TGTGCCAGCAGTGAATCGGGGGGGATGGCTTTCTTT CASSESGGMAFF
- TRBJ2-5 TRBV2 TRBD1 TGTGCCAGCAGTTCCCGGACAGGAGGAGGAGAGACCCAGTACTTC CASSSRTGGGETQYF
few TRBJ2-2 TRBV2 - TGTGCCAGCAGTGAAGAGGGGACCGGGGAGCTGTTTTTT CASSEEGTGELFF
few TRBJ2-7 TRBV7-2 - TGTGCCAGCAGCTTAGCTAACTACGAGCAGTACTTC CASSLANYEQYF
- TRBJ2-5 TRBV5-1 - TGCGCCAGCAGCCCGAAACAGGAACAAGAGACCCAGTACTTC CASSPKQEQETQYF
- TRBJ1-2 TRBV12-3/TRBV12-4 - TGTGCCAGCATGAGAGGCTATGGCTACACCTTC CASMRGYGYTF
once TRBJ2-3 TRBV15 TRBD1 TGTGCCACCAGCAAGACCTGGACAGGGAGCACAGATACGCAGTATTTT CATSKTWTGSTDTQYF
- TRBJ2-3 TRBV5-1 TRBD2 TGCGCCAGCAGCTTAAAGGGACTAGCGTTTTCGAATACGCAGTATTTT CASSLKGLAFSNTQYF
- TRBJ1-3 TRBV3-1/TRBV3-2 - TGTGCCAGCAGCCAGGAGCGAACCAGCTCTGGAAACACCATATATTTT CASSQERTSSGNTIYF
- TRBJ1-1 TRBV5-4 TRBD1 TGTGCCAGCAGCCTGGACAGGGCCCTCCTGAACACTGAAGCTTTCTTT CASSLDRALLNTEAFF
- TRBJ1-1 TRBV7-8 TRBD1 TGTGCCAGCAGCTTAGGACAGGGGGCGAAGGACACTGAAGCTTTCTTT CASSLGQGAKDTEAFF
- TRBJ1-5 TRBV6-2/TRBV6-3 - TGTGCCAGCAGTTACCACTGGTGGACCGGGGGCAATCAGCCCCAGCATTTT CASSYHWWTGGNQPQHF
- TRBJ1-1 TRBV3-1/TRBV3-2 - TGTGCCAGCAGCGATACGGGGAGGGAAGCTTTCTTT CASSDTGREAFF
few TRBJ2-1 TRBV19 - TGTGCCAGTAGTATAGGGAGTAGCCTTAACAATGAGCAGTTCTTC CASSIGSSLNNEQFF
- TRBJ1-2 TRBV7-9 TRBD1 TGTGCCAGCAGCTCCCGGGACAGGGTTCCCCGCTACACCTTC CASSSRDRVPRYTF
- TRBJ2-3 TRBV7-9 - TGTGCCAGCAGCCCACGGAGACTTAGCACAGATACGCAGTATTTT CASSPRRLSTDTQYF
- TRBJ1-5 TRBV2 - TGTGCCAGCAGTGAAAGGGGGTCAGGACCGAGGGGTAATCAGCCCCAGCATTTT CASSERGSGPRGNQPQHF
- TRBJ2-5 TRBV7-2 - TGTGCCAGCAGTATTCAAGCGGCAAAAGAGACCCAGTACTTC CASSIQAAKETQYF
- TRBJ1-6 TRBV15 TRBD1 TGTGCCACCAGCAGAGATTCGACAGGGGATTCACCCCTCCACTTT CATSRDSTGDSPLHF
once TRBJ2-1 TRBV11-2 TRBD2 TGTGCCAGCAGCTCCATAGCGGGCTCCTACAATGAGCAGTTCTTC CASSSIAGSYNEQFF
- TRBJ1-1 TRBV7-9 - TGTGCCAGCAGCTTACTAGCAGGGAACACTGAAGCTTTCTTT CASSLLAGNTEAFF
- TRBJ1-1 TRBV9 - TGTGCCAGCAGCGTAGACAGGGTGAGCACTGAAGCTTTCTTT CASSVDRVSTEAFF
- TRBJ2-7 TRBV6-5 TRBD2 TGTGCCAGCAGAGGTAGCGGGAGGGGCCCTTACGAGCAGTACTTC CASRGSGRGPYEQYF
- TRBJ2-2 TRBV11-3 - TGTGCCAGCAGACAGGGTACCGGGGAGCTGTTTTTT CASRQGTGELFF
few TRBJ2-1 TRBV19 - TGTGCCAGTAGTATCTGGCGGAGGGACAATGAGCAGTTCTTC CASSIWRRDNEQFF
- TRBJ2-5 TRBV11-2 - TGTGCCAGCAGCTTAGTTAGCGGAACCCACCAAGAGACCCAGTACTTC CASSLVSGTHQETQYF